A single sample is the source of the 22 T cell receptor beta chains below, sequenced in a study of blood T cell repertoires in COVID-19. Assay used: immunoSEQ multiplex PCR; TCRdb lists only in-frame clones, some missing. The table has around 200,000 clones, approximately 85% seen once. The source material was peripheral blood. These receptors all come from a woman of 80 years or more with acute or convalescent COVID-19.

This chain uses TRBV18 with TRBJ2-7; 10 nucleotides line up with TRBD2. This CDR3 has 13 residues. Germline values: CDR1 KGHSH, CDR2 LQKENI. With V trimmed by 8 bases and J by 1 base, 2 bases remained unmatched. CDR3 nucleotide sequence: TGTGCCAGCGCTAGCGGGAGTTCCTACGAGCAGTACTTC. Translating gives CASASGSSYEQYF.

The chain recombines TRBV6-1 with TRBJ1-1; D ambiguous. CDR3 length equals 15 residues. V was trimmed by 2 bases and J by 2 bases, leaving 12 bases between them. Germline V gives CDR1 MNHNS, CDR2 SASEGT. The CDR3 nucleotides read TGTGCCAGCAGTGAAAACGCGGGTTCAAACACTGAAGCTTTCTTT. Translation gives CASSENAGSNTEAFF.

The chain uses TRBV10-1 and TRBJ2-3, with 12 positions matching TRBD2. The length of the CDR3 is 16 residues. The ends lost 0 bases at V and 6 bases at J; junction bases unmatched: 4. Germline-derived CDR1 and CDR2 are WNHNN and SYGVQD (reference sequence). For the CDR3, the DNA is TGCGCCAGCAGTGAGTCGGCTAGCGGGGGGGCGGATACGCAGTATTTT. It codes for CASSESASGGADTQYF.

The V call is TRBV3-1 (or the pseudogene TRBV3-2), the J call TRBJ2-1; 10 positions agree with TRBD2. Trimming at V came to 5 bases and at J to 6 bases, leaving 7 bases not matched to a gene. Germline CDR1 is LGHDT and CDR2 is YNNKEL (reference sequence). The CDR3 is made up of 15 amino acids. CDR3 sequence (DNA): TGTGCCAGCAGCTCACTAGCGGGGCCCTTCAATGAGCAGTTCTTC. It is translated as CASSSLAGPFNEQFF.

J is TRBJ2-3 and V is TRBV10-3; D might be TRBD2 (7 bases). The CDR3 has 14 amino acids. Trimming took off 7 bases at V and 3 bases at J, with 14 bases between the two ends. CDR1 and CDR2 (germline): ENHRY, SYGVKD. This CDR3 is CAINSEGGTDTQYF. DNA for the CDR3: TGTGCCATCAATTCGGAGGGGGGGACAGATACGCAGTATTTT.

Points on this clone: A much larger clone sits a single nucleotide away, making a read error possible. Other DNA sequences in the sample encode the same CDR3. CDR3 bases: TGTGCCAGTAGCTCCACGCAGGGCTACTATGGCTACACTTTC. Residues: CASSSTQGYYGYTF. The J gene is TRBJ1-2, the V gene TRBV19, with D tentatively TRBD1 (5 bases). From germline, CDR1 is LNHDA and CDR2 SQIVND (reference sequence). The CDR3 covers 14 residues.

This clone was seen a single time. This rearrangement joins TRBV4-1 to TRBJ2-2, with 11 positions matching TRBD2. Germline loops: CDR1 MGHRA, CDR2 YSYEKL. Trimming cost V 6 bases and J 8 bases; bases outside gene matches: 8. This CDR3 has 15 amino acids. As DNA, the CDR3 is TGCGCCAGCAGTTTTACTAGCGGGGGCGGGGGGGAGCTGTTTTTT. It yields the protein CASSFTSGGGGELFF.

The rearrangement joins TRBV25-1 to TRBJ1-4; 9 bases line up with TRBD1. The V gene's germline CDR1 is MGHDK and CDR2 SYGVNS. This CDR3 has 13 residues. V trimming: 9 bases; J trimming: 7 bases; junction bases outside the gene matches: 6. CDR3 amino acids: CASSGTGLEKLFF. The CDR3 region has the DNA TGTGCCAGTTCCGGGACAGGGCTTGAAAAACTGTTTTTT.

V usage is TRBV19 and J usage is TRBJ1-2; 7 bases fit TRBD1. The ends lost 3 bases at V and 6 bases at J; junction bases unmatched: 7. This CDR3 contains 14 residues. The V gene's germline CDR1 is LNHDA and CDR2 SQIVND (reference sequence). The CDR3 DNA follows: TGTGCCAGTAGTATTGGTACAGGGGCGAATGGCTACACCTTC. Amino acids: CASSIGTGANGYTF.

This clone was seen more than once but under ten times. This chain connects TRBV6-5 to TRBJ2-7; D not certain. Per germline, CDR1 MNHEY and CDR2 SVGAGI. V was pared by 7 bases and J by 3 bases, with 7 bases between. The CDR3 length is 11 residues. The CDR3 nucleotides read TGTGCCAGCATAGAGCTCTACGAGCAGTACTTC. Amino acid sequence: CASIELYEQYF.

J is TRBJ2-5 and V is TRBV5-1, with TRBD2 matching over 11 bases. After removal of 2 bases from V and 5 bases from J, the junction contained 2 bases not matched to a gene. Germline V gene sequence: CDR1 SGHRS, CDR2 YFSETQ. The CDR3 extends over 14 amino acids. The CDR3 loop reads CASSLTSGSETQYF. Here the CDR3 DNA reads TGCGCCAGCAGCTTAACTAGCGGGAGTGAGACCCAGTACTTC.

The CDR3 sequence: CASSLGQGEQYF. CDR3 coding DNA: TGTGCCAGCAGCTTAGGACAGGGCGAGCAGTACTTC. The J gene is TRBJ2-7, the V gene TRBV11-3; 7 bases line up with TRBD1. CDR1 and CDR2 from the germline V gene are SGHNT and YENEEA. CDR3 length: 12 residues. With 1 base clipped from V and 6 bases from J, the junction kept 0 bases outside the gene matches.

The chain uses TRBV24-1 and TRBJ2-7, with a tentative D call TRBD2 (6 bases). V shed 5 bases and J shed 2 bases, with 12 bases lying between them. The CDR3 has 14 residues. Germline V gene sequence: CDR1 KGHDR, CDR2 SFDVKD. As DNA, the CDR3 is TGTGCCACCAGTGGCCGGGACTTCCCCTACGAGCAGTACTTC. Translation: CATSGRDFPYEQYF.

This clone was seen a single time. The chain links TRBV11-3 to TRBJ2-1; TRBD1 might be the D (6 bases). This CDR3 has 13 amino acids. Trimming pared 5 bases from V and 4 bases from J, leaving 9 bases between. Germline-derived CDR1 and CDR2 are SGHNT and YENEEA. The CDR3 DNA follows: TGTGCCAGCAGCACGGACAGTTACAATGAGCAGTTCTTC. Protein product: CASSTDSYNEQFF. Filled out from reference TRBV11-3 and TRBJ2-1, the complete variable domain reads EAGVVQSPRYKIIEKKQPVAFWCNPISGHNTLYWYLQNLGQGPELLIRYENEEAVDDSQLPKDRFSAERLKGVDSTLKIQPAELGDSAVYLCASSTDSYNEQFFGPGTRLTVL.

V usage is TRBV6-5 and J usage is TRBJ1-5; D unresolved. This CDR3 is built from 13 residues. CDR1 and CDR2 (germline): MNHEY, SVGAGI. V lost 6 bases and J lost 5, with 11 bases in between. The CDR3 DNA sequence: TGTGCCAGCAGCGCGGCAAGAGATCAGCCCCAGCATTTT. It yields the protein CASSAARDQPQHF.

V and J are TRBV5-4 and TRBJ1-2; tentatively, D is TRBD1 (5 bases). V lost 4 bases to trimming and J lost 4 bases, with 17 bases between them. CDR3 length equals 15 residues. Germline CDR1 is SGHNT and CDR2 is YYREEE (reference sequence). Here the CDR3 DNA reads TGTGCCAGCAGCGCCCCCGGGACTGGGGTCTATGGCTACACCTTC. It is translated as CASSAPGTGVYGYTF.

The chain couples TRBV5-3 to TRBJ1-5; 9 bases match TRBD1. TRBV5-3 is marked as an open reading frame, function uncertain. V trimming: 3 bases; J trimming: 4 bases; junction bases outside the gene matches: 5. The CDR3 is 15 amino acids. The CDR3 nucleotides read TGTGCCAGAAGCTCAAAGACAGGGGGGAATCAGCCCCAGCATTTT. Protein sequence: CARSSKTGGNQPQHF.

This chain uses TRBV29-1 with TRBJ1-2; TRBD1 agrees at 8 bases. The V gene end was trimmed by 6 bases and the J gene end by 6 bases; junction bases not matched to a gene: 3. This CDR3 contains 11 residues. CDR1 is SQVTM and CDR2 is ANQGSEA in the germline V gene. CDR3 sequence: CSVRTGNGYTF. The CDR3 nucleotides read TGCAGCGTCCGGACAGGGAATGGCTACACCTTC.

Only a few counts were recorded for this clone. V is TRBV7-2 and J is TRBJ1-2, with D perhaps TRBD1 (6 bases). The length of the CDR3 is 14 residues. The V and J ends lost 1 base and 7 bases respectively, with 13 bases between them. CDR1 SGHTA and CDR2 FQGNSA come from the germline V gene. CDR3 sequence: CASSLDQGTAGYTF. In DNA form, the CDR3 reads TGTGCCAGCAGCTTAGATCAGGGGACCGCTGGCTACACCTTC.

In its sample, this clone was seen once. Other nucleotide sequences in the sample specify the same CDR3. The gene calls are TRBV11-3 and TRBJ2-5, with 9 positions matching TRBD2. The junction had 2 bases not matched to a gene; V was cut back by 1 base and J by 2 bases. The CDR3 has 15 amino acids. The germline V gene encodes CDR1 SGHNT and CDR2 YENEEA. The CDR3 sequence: CASSLGLAGQETQYF. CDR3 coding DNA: TGTGCCAGCAGCTTAGGGCTAGCGGGGCAAGAGACCCAGTACTTC. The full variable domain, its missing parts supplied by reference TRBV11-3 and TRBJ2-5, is EAGVVQSPRYKIIEKKQPVAFWCNPISGHNTLYWYLQNLGQGPELLIRYENEEAVDDSQLPKDRFSAERLKGVDSTLKIQPAELGDSAVYLCASSLGLAGQETQYFGPGTRLLVL.

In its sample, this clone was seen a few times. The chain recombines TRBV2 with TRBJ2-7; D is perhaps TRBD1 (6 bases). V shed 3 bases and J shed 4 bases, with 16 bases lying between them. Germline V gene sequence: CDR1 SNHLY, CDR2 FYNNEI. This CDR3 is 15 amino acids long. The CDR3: CASSESRGHQYEQYF. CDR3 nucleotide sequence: TGTGCCAGCAGTGAGAGCAGGGGACATCAGTACGAGCAGTACTTC.

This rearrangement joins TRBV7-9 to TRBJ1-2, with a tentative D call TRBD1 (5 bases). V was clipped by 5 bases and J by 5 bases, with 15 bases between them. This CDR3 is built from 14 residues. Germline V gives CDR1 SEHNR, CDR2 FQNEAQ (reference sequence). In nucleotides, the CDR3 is TGTGCCAGCAGCCTCCGGACGGGGGGGTATGGCTACACCTTC. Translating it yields CASSLRTGGYGYTF.